This T cell receptor beta chain came from a study of a mutant IDH1 vaccine in newly diagnosed glioma (dated by TCRdb to about 2021). A note on the overall study: Across visits V03 through V10, patients got a total of eight vaccinations, given in weeks 1, 3, 5, 7, 11, 15, 19 and 23. Vaccination started 4-6 weeks after radiotherapy alone, or was given together with temozolomide cycles in the groups whose treatment included chemotherapy. Of the roughly 32 patients who were treated, around 62% were male and 37.5% were female, and the mean age was roughly 40 years. Before enrollment, most patients had been given radiochemotherapy with temozolomide as standard therapy, while the rest had received either radiotherapy alone or temozolomide alone. Peripheral blood was collected at six visits: V03 (baseline), V05, V07, V10, V12 and V13. For exploratory analyses, longitudinal TCRB deep sequencing was carried out in about two dozen treated patients wherever samples were available. The investigation overall reported the following: Immune responses induced by the vaccine were seen in 93.3% of patients across multiple MHC alleles. Selection of PBMC samples for TCRB deep sequencing was based on availability. The authors noted that analyses of patient blood samples could not be reproduced because of sample limitations. Pseudoprogression seemed to be unrelated to changes in the top peripheral T cell clonotypes found by TCRB sequencing.

Remarks on this clone: The clone's antigen remains unknown. No qualities accompany the bases; no much larger clone lies one base away.

Per the publication, the time point label means: week 23, last vaccination. Each vaccine dose, consisting of 300 ug of a 20-mer mutant IDH1 peptide in Montanide, was administered subcutaneously with topical imiquimod. Newly diagnosed WHO grade 3 or 4 IDH1-mutant astrocytomas showing loss of nuclear ATRX were present in the donors. The samples were drawn from NOA16, a multicentre, single-arm, open-label phase I trial in Germany that tested a mutant IDH1 peptide vaccine in humans for the first time. Genomic DNA for TCRB sequencing was extracted from EDTA blood using the DNeasy Blood and Tissue Kit. Germline trimming amounts to 5 bases on V and 9 bases on J, with 18 as the count of junction bases outside the gene matches. The CDR3 sequence holds 18 residues, the cysteine and phenylalanine included. Only the CDR3 part of the read is kept: 54 bases, read in frame from the first base. Based on the germline V gene (reference sequence), the CDR1 and CDR2 sequences are SEHNR and FQNEAQ.

Libraries were constructed by the immunoSEQ multiplex PCR assay. Rearranged TCR beta chain sequences were amplified using the hsTCRB Kit according to the manufacturer's protocol. Sequencing of TCRB libraries was carried out on an Illumina MiSeq. Per the original workflow: Demultiplexing, trimming and gene mapping were performed with the kit vendor's proprietary platform. TCRdb carries this immuneACCESS record with in-frame sequences only. Its versions omit some clonotypes, under half of them owing to an unresolved V gene in the studies checked, with the rest unexplained. V, J and clone size are those of that table, while D and trimming were read from the DNA. For this sample the table gives approximately 70,000 clones, of which 75% to 90% were detected only once. Of the sample, 13% falls within the top ten clones.

Sequences were derived from PBMCs, sampled from a glioma patient whose treatment included an IDH1 peptide vaccine. The receptor was derived from a man aged 18 to 30 with glioma. The sequence links TRBV7-9 to TRBJ2-7, with 14 middle bases fitting TRBD2. DNA sequence: TGTGCCAGCAGCAAGTATCCGGGACTAGCGGGAGTCGCTCCTGGGCAGTACTTC. Its translation is CASSKYPGLAGVAPGQYF. With the portions outside the CDR3 filled from the reference TRBV7-9 and TRBJ2-7 genes, the complete variable region becomes DTGVSQNPRHKITKRGQNVTFRCDPISEHNRLYWYRQTLGQGPEFLTYFQNEAQLEKSRLLSDRFSAERPKGSFSTLEIQRTEQGDSAMYLCASSKYPGLAGVAPGQYFGPGTRLTVT.